Below, 9 T cell receptor beta chains from the same sample are listed, as sequenced in a study of post-analysis software for immune sequencing data (dated by TCRdb to between 2014 and 2016). These receptors' targets are unknown. The paper's findings and limits, for the study overall: Roughly 5 TRBV segments, including TRBV5-6, TRBV5-1 and TRBV20-1, were significantly more frequent in patients than controls.

Library preparation was by PCR. The sequencer listed for this sample is Illumina HiSeq 2500. Unique molecular identifiers were incorporated into TCR beta cDNA libraries to reduce PCR and sequencing biases. TCRdb trimmed the raw reads at Q25, called clones with MiXCR and kept productive beta chains. Entries that share a CDR3 protein sequence are merged under the most common genes and DNA. Within this sample are approximately 440,000 distinct CDR3 sequences, with around 40% of them counted one time only. Together, the top ten hold about 12% of the sample. Specimen: blood. These TCRs come from a girl between 10 and 17 years old with multiple sclerosis.

The chain carries TRBV25-1 and TRBJ2-7; D unclear. The CDR3 loop spans 16 amino acids. Germline loops: CDR1 MGHDK, CDR2 SYGVNS. V was clipped by 0 bases and J by 0 bases, with 12 bases between them. This CDR3 is CASSEYIGVDSYEQYF. The CDR3, as DNA: TGTGCCAGCAGTGAATATATAGGAGTGGACTCCTACGAGCAGTACTTC.

The chain combines TRBV9 with TRBJ2-1; D may be TRBD2 (6 bases). Germline-derived CDR1 and CDR2 are SGDLS and YYNGEE. The CDR3 sequence is 14 residues long. Trimming cost V 1 base and J 3 bases, with 8 bases left between them. CDR3 sequence reads: CASSVSSDYNEQFF. The DNA for the CDR3 is TGTGCCAGCAGCGTATCTAGCGACTACAATGAGCAGTTCTTC.

V and J are TRBV7-2 and TRBJ1-4; no firm D call. There are 13 residues in the CDR3. Between the trimmed V and J ends, which lost 1 base and 6 bases, there was a span of 6 bases. The germline V gene has CDR1 SGHTA and CDR2 FQGNSA. The CDR3 spells CASSLGAHEKLFF. CDR3 DNA sequence: TGTGCCAGCAGCTTAGGGGCTCATGAAAAACTGTTTTTT.

This clonotype appeared a few times. This CDR3 reads CASSLPGRTEAFF. In DNA, the CDR3 is TGCGCCAGCAGCTTGCCAGGGCGTACTGAAGCTTTCTTT. The chain combines TRBV5-1 with TRBJ1-1; a possible D gene is TRBD1 (5 bases). This CDR3 comprises 13 residues. Trimming took 1 base from V and 5 from J, leaving 9 bases between them. Germline V lookup: CDR1 SGHRS, CDR2 YFSETQ.

This chain connects TRBV29-1 to TRBJ1-2; D not certain. Trimming left V 1 base short and J 3 bases short, with 6 bases between. Germline values: CDR1 SQVTM, CDR2 ANQGSEA. CDR3 size: 12 residues. In DNA, the CDR3 is TGCAGCGTTGAAGCGGACGACTATGGCTACACCTTC. Translating it yields CSVEADDYGYTF.

The chain couples TRBV6-5 to TRBJ2-1; TRBD2 aligns across 9 bases. Germline V gene sequence: CDR1 MNHEY, CDR2 SVGAGI. V lost 9 bases and J lost 8; bases outside the gene matches: 14. The CDR3 extends over 15 amino acids. The CDR3 DNA reads TGTGCCAGTCACTCTGGCGGGAGGGCCATTTATGAGCAGTTCTTC. Amino acids: CASHSGGRAIYEQFF.

In this sample, this clonotype turned up many times. The genes are TRBV29-1 and TRBJ2-4; 9 bases align to TRBD1. After removal of 2 bases from V and 6 bases from J, the junction contained 5 bases not matched to a gene. This CDR3 region has 14 residues. Germline lookup yields CDR1 SQVTM and CDR2 ANQGSEA. CDR3 amino acids: CSVEHGTGPNIQYF. The CDR3 DNA is TGCAGCGTTGAACACGGGACAGGGCCAAACATTCAGTACTTC. Drawing the rest from reference TRBV29-1 and TRBJ2-4, the complete variable domain is SAVISQKPSRDICQRGTSLTIQCQVDSQVTMMFWYRQQPGQSLTLIATANQGSEATYESGFVIDKFPISRPNLTFSTLTVSNMSPEDSSIYLCSVEHGTGPNIQYFGAGTRLSVL.

The rearrangement uses TRBV5-6 and TRBJ2-1; maybe TRBD1 (5 bases). V was pared by 0 bases and J by 6 bases, with 19 bases between. The CDR3 contains 17 residues. The germline V gene encodes CDR1 SGHDT and CDR2 YYEEEE. The DNA of the CDR3 is TGTGCCAGCAGCTTGGACCTTCAGGGTAGCCCGGCCAATGAGCAGTTCTTC. Translating it yields CASSLDLQGSPANEQFF. Full variable domain (missing parts from reference TRBV5-6 and TRBJ2-1): DAGVTQSPTHLIKTRGQQVTLRCSPKSGHDTVSWYQQALGQGPQFIFQYYEEEERQRGNFPDRFSGHQFPNYSSELNVNALLLGDSALYLCASSLDLQGSPANEQFFGPGTRLTVL.

This chain connects TRBV20-1 to TRBJ2-7; 7 bases map to TRBD2. V trimming: 6 bases; J trimming: 4 bases; junction bases outside the gene matches: 6. This CDR3 is 12 amino acids long. In germline, CDR1 is DFQATT, CDR2 SNEGSKA (reference sequence). Written as DNA, the CDR3 is TGCAGTGCCTATGAGCGGGGTTACGAGCAGTACTTC. This translates into CSAYERGYEQYF.